The text below deals with one T cell receptor (beta chain). Its antigen remains unknown. These data are taken from a study of cytomegalovirus exposure and HLA in healthy donors. Study-level findings and limits: The classifier reportedly diagnosed cytomegalovirus status with high sensitivity and specificity. Despite most TCR sequences being rare, some public TCRs occurred in many donors. The tendency of first-cohort TCR clusters to co-occur in the 90 to 150 validation repertoires emerged from a later analysis.

The CDR3 consists of 15 residues. V dropped 5 bases and J dropped 6; count of bases not matched to a gene: 6. CDR1 is MDHEN, CDR2 SYDVKM, per germline. The validation cohort, a group of over a hundred subjects, included the donors and was separate from the approximately 650-subject first cohort. This table comes from immunoSEQ multiplex PCR, and its TCRdb copy is limited to in-frame clones, with some not included. The sample lists approximately 260,000 clones; roughly 86% were seen once. The chain uses TRBV28 and TRBJ1-5, with TRBD1 matching 11 bases. The TCR originated in a woman in her twenties or thirties in good health and CMV-seropositive. Sequencing used PBMCs. CDR3 sequence reads: CASSQDRGLGQPQHF. The CDR3 region has the DNA TGTGCCAGCAGTCAGGACAGGGGGCTGGGTCAGCCCCAGCATTTT.